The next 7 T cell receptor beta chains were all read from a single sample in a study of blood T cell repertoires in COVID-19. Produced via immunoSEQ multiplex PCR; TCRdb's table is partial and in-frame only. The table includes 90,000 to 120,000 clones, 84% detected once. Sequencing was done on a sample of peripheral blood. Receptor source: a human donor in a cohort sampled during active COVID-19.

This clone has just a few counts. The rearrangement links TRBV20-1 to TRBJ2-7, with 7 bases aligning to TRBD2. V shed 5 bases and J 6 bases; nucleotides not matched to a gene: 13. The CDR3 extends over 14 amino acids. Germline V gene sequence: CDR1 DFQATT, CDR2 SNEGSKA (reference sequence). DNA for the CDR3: TGCAGTGCTCGTGCGGCGGCGGGAGTCAGCGAGCAGTACTTC. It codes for CSARAAAGVSEQYF.

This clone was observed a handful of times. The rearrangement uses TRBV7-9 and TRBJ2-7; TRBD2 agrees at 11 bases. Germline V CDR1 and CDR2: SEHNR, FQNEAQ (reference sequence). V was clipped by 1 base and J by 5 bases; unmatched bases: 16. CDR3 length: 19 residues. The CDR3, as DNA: TGTGCCAGCAGCTTAGGAGGGGGGCTAGCGGGAGGCCCGCTCGACGAGCAGTACGTC. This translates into CASSLGGGLAGGPLDEQYV.

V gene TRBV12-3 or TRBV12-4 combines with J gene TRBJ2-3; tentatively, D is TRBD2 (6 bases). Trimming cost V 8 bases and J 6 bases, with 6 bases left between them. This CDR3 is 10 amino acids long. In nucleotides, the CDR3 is TGTGCCAGCGCGGGGGATACGCAGTATTTT. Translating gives CASAGDTQYF.

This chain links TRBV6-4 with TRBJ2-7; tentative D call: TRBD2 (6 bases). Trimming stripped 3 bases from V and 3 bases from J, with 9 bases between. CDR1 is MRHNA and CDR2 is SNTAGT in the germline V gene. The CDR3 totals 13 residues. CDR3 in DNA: TGTGCCAGCAGTGAGCACGGGAGCTACGAGCAGTACGTC. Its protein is CASSEHGSYEQYV.

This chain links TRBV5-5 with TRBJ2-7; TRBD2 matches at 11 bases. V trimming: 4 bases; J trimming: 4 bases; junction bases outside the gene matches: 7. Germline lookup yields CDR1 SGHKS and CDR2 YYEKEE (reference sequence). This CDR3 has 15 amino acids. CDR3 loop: CASSQGLADFYEQYV. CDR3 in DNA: TGTGCCAGCAGCCAGGGACTAGCGGACTTTTACGAGCAGTACGTC.

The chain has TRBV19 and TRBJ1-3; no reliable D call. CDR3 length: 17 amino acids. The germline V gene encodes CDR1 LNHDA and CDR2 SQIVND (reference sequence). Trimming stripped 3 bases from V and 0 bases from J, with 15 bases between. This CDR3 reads CASSISGDLLSGNTIYF. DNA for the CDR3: TGTGCCAGTAGTATTTCGGGAGACCTGCTCTCTGGAAACACCATATATTTT. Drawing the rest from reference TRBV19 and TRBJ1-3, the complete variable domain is DGGITQSPKYLFRKEGQNVTLSCEQNLNHDAMYWYRQDPGQGLRLIYYSQIVNDFQKGDIAEGYSVSREKKESFPLTVTSAQKNPTAFYLCASSISGDLLSGNTIYFGEGSWLTVV.

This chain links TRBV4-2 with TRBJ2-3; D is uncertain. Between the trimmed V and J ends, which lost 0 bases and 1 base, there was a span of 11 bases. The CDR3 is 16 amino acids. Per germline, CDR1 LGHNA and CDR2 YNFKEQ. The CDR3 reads CASSQDLAVGTDTQYF. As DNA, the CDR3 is TGTGCCAGCAGCCAAGACTTGGCAGTCGGCACAGATACGCAGTATTTT.